The rows below give T cell receptor beta chains drawn from one sample of a study of shared clonotypes between healthy human individuals. The repertoire was sequenced with immunoSEQ multiplex PCR; TCRdb's copy has only in-frame clones and lacks some. The sample yields roughly 500,000 clones, roughly 78% seen once. Sequencing was performed on PBMCs. The receptors were sampled from a woman aged 40 to 50 in good health. Some clones in this sample may be carry-over from other donors' samples. Both conserved end residues are part of each CDR3. A D gene is named only where the DNA matches it firmly. Size is stated for part of the rows, as once, few or many counts, or as a class when the clone is expanded.

13 | TRBJ2-2 | . | TRBV2 | . | CASSGGFIGELFF | TGTGCCAGCAGTGGTGGCTTTATCGGGGAGCTGTTTTTT
15 | TRBJ1-6 | TRBD1 | TRBV28 | once | CASSPRQGGHSPLHF | TGTGCCAGCAGTCCCCGACAGGGAGGACATTCACCCCTCCACTTT
13 | TRBJ2-7 | . | TRBV19 | . | CASSLNRANEQYF | TGTGCCAGTTCACTAAACAGGGCCAACGAGCAGTACTTC
17 | TRBJ2-4 | . | TRBV28 | . | CASRKVRGPIAKNIQYF | TGTGCCAGCAGAAAAGTCAGGGGACCGATAGCCAAAAACATTCAGTACTTC
15 | TRBJ2-1 | TRBD2 | TRBV7-9 | . | CASSLRLAGDNEQFF | TGTGCCAGCAGCTTAAGACTAGCGGGAGACAATGAGCAGTTCTTC
13 | TRBJ1-1 | . | TRBV2 | . | CASSLGTIGEAFF | TGTGCCAGCAGCCTCGGGACGATAGGTGAAGCTTTCTTT
13 | TRBJ2-3 | . | TRBV7-9 | . | CASSFVPTDTQYF | TGTGCCAGCAGCTTCGTCCCCACAGATACGCAGTATTTT
16 | TRBJ1-1 | . | TRBV28 | . | CASSLVPRAGGTEAFF | TGTGCCAGCAGTTTAGTCCCCAGGGCTGGGGGCACTGAAGCTTTCTTT
12 | TRBJ2-1 | . | TRBV7-9 | few | CASSLDVNEQFF | TGTGCCAGCAGCTTAGATGTGAATGAGCAGTTCTTC
14 | TRBJ1-1 | . | TRBV5-1 | . | CASSDSPGYTEAFF | TGCGCCAGCAGCGACTCGCCCGGATACACTGAAGCTTTCTTT
13 | TRBJ1-2 | . | TRBV27 | . | CASSYGVNYGYTF | TGTGCCAGCAGTTATGGTGTCAACTATGGCTACACCTTC
13 | TRBJ2-7 | . | TRBV6-6 | . | CASSYSGEYEQYF | TGTGCCAGCAGTTACTCGGGGGAATACGAGCAGTACTTC
15 | TRBJ2-7 | . | TRBV5-4 | . | CASSSYGRYYDEQYF | TGTGCCAGCAGCTCCTATGGGAGATACTACGACGAGCAGTACTTC
16 | TRBJ1-5 | . | TRBV21-1 | many | CASSSPGPNSNQPQHF | TGTGCCAGCAGCTCTCCGGGACCTAATAGCAATCAGCCCCAGCATTTT
12 | TRBJ2-7 | . | TRBV10-3 | . | CAISESRYEQYF | TGTGCCATCAGTGAGTCCAGGTACGAGCAGTACTTC
18 | TRBJ2-2 | TRBD2 | TRBV19 | . | CASSIVARLAGHTGELFF | TGTGCCAGTAGTATAGTCGCCCGACTAGCGGGACACACCGGGGAGCTGTTTTTT
11 | TRBJ2-7 | . | TRBV20-1 | once | CSAHLDYEQYF | TGCAGTGCTCACCTAGACTACGAGCAGTACTTC
14 | TRBJ2-7 | . | TRBV15 | . | CATSRDLLSYEQYF | TGTGCCACCAGCAGAGATTTGTTGTCCTACGAGCAGTACTTC
13 | TRBJ2-5 | . | TRBV7-3 | . | CASSLTNQETQYF | TGTGCCAGCAGCTTAACAAACCAAGAGACCCAGTACTTC
14 | TRBJ2-7 | . | TRBV19 | . | CASSMRGIIYEQYF | TGTGCCAGTAGTATGAGGGGGATTATCTACGAGCAGTACTTC
18 | TRBJ2-7 | TRBD2 | TRBV28 | . | CASRRGLAGEVAAKEQYF | TGTGCCAGCAGACGAGGACTAGCGGGAGAGGTTGCGGCAAAAGAGCAGTACTTC
15 | TRBJ2-1 | TRBD2 | TRBV4-2 | once | CASSHGLAEGYEQFF | TGTGCCAGCAGCCATGGACTAGCGGAGGGGTATGAGCAGTTCTTC
14 | TRBJ2-7 | . | TRBV4-1 | . | CASSHEFTSYEQYF | TGCGCCAGCAGCCACGAATTCACCTCCTACGAGCAGTACTTC
20 | TRBJ2-1 | TRBD2 | TRBV12-5 | . | CASGLVLGLAGALSNNEQFF | TGTGCTAGTGGTTTGGTACTGGGACTAGCGGGAGCACTTAGTAACAATGAGCAGTTCTTC
15 | TRBJ2-5 | TRBD2 | TRBV29-1 | . | CSVDPTSGKKETQYF | TGCAGCGTTGACCCCACTAGCGGGAAGAAAGAGACCCAGTACTTC
17 | TRBJ2-1 | TRBD2 | TRBV23-1 | . | CASSQSASGSSYNEQFF | TGCGCCAGCAGTCAATCGGCTAGCGGGAGCTCCTACAATGAGCAGTTCTTC
17 | TRBJ2-6 | . | TRBV7-7 | once | CASSYKSPQSRANVLTF | TGTGCCAGCAGCTACAAATCTCCACAAAGTCGGGCCAACGTCCTGACTTTC
15 | TRBJ2-5 | TRBD1 | TRBV4-3 | . | CASSQDQGALETQYF | TGCGCCAGCAGCCAAGACCAGGGGGCGTTGGAGACCCAGTACTTC
12 | TRBJ1-1 | . | TRBV4-1 | few | CASSQGTGEAFF | TGCGCCAGCAGCCAAGGCACAGGAGAAGCTTTCTTT